The subject of this entry is one T cell receptor (beta chain). What it binds is unknown. Possible read error: a much larger clone is one base away. TCRdb itself ran the reads through MiXCR, one entry per CDR3 protein. The sample includes under 20,000 distinct CDR3 sequences, 21% of them seen just once. J gave up 0 bases and V 7 bases, and 7 bases lay outside the gene matches. The length of the CDR3 is 15 residues. Looked up from germline, CDR1 is LNHDA and CDR2 is SQIVND (reference sequence). This specimen belongs to a study of lung T cells in sarcoidosis with Löfgren's syndrome. Study details: Analyses focused on Löfgren's syndrome patients. General study points: Shared TRAV12-1 and TRBV2 CDR3 motifs were reported across several patients.

This receptor was taken from a human donor with sarcoidosis (Löfgren's syndrome or another form), or a control subject (not recorded which). The specimen sequenced was CD4+ T cells from bronchoalveolar lavage. V is TRBV19 and J is TRBJ2-3, with TRBD2 matching over 7 bases. CDR3 region: CASKKSSGSTDTQYF. CDR3 sequence (DNA): TGTGCCAGTAAAAAGAGTAGCGGGAGCACAGATACGCAGTATTTT.